This is a list of T cell receptor beta chains from one sample in a study of shared clonotypes between healthy human individuals. TCRdb's copy holds only in-frame clones and misses some; the assay was immunoSEQ multiplex PCR. The sample includes some 2,500,000 clones, roughly 90% seen only once; the top ten take 0.37%. Specimen: naive CD4+ T cells from PBMCs. The receptors stem from a man younger than 35 in good health. Some clones in this sample may be carry-over from other donors' samples. Each CDR3 is given with its conserved first and last residue. D genes are given only for firm matches.

TRBD2 TRBJ2-5 15 TRBV18 CASSPAGLSGETQYF
NA TRBJ2-7 14 TRBV7-2 CASSTRTGVYEQYF
NA TRBJ1-2 13 TRBV7-3 CASSLGEAHGYTF
NA TRBJ2-7 16 TRBV6-1 CASSERPDWGSDEQYF
NA TRBJ1-4 18 TRBV9 CASSPPTWGHLTNEKLFF
NA TRBJ2-2 14 TRBV5-1 CASSLIRDAGELFF
NA TRBJ2-2 11 TRBV5-6 CASTNTGELFF
NA TRBJ2-7 13 TRBV2 CASSDKFYYEQYF
TRBD1 TRBJ2-5 17 TRBV7-8 CASRPQWWTGMRETQYF
NA TRBJ2-2 13 TRBV5-1 CASSQQGPGELFF
NA TRBJ2-2 18 TRBV4-2 CASSQVLRVSANTGELFF
NA TRBJ1-1 9 TRBV30 CAWSVGAFF
TRBD1 TRBJ2-7 15 TRBV18 CASSFSGQGYYEQYF
NA TRBJ2-7 14 TRBV7-3 CASSLLAFSSEQYF
NA TRBJ2-2 11 TRBV6-4 CPGPNTGELFF
NA TRBJ1-5 16 TRBV5-6 CASSLARSEEDQPQHF
NA TRBJ2-7 15 TRBV6-1 CARSGENRGSYEQYF
NA TRBJ1-1 15 TRBV7-2 CASSPRRGLNTEAFF
NA TRBJ2-7 15 TRBV25-1 CASRGRAALNYEQYF
NA TRBJ1-5 16 TRBV2 CASSRQEGGSNQPQHF
NA TRBJ1-2 17 TRBV18 CASSTVPTEVATSGYTF
TRBD1 TRBJ2-7 15 TRBV7-2 CASSPTGTALYEQYF
TRBD1 TRBJ1-1 16 TRBV5-1 CASSFLTGGGNTEAFF
NA TRBJ1-2 15 TRBV4-1 CASSRGGSPGGGYTF
NA TRBJ2-1 16 TRBV7-3 CASSFLAASSYNEQFF
NA TRBJ2-5 14 TRBV29-1 CSVLLGGAGETQYF
TRBD1 TRBJ1-2 13 TRBV6-1 CASRVTGGYGYTF
TRBD1 TRBJ1-1 16 TRBV27 CASRKKETGMNTEAFF
NA TRBJ2-1 17 TRBV11-2 CASSLNGRGSLSNEQFF
NA TRBJ1-6 14 TRBV11-2 CASSLAGRNSPLHF
TRBD2 TRBJ2-7 15 TRBV27 CASSLSASGVYEQYF
NA TRBJ2-2 18 TRBV6-1 CASSESIRVTSLHGELFF
TRBD2 TRBJ2-5 11 TRBV30 CACRTSGQQYF
NA TRBJ1-5 13 TRBV2 CASGIGSNQPQHF
TRBD1 TRBJ1-4 15 TRBV28 CASSPGTGINEKLFF
NA TRBJ2-5 13 TRBV9 CASSVTGRETQYF
NA TRBJ1-1 13 TRBV28 CASSLYKNTEAFF
TRBD2 TRBJ2-1 15 TRBV9 CASSYAGGSYNEQFF
NA TRBJ1-6 14 TRBV2 CASRGGVDNSPLHF
TRBD2 TRBJ2-1 13 TRBV11-2 CASSLVRGVEEFF
TRBD1 TRBJ1-2 15 TRBV14 CASSQVTGGRDGYTF
NA TRBJ1-5 16 TRBV7-8 CASSSLRRSSNQPQHF
TRBD1 TRBJ2-2 15 TRBV18 CASSGQGAYTGELFF
NA TRBJ2-1 16 TRBV5-4 CASTPAGATRYNEQFF
TRBD1 TRBJ1-1 13 TRBV7-2 CASSLRQGTEAFF
TRBD2 TRBJ2-5 16 TRBV19 CASSIQSSGPQETQYF
NA TRBJ2-7 13 TRBV28 CASSPWGSYEQYF
NA TRBJ2-7 15 TRBV27 CASRLMGEGSYEQYF
TRBD2 TRBJ2-7 15 TRBV19 CASSRTSGVSYEQYF
NA TRBJ2-2 13 TRBV19 CASSYQSAGELFF
TRBD2 TRBJ2-4 16 TRBV15 CATSRGLTSGENIQYF
NA TRBJ1-6 17 TRBV2 CASSGFIGQGNNSPLHF
NA TRBJ1-2 11 TRBV28 CASSYGPGYTF
TRBD2 TRBJ2-1 12 TRBV28 CASSLRTSKQFF
NA TRBJ2-7 15 TRBV28 CASSLPLGGIYEQYF